This T cell receptor beta chain appears in the sequencing data of a study of blood T cell repertoires in COVID-19. Study-wide context: Samples came from the United States, Italy and Spain, spanning acute and convalescent COVID-19. In each case, the material was cDNA or gDNA derived from T cells, B-cell-depleted T cells, or PBMCs.

The germline V gene encodes CDR1 SGDLS and CDR2 YYNGEE. The CDR3 is 15 residues long. Losses at the gene ends were 2 bases for V and 2 bases for J; bases not matched to a gene: 4. In the original processing: Amplifying reference gene primers gave estimates of nucleated cell counts. Only in-frame clones appear in the TCRdb table, and some are missing; sequencing was by immunoSEQ multiplex PCR. V and J calls and clone size are copied from that table; D and trimming were computed from the DNA. The data hold 250,000 or so clones, with roughly 89% observed a single time. Sample: peripheral blood. The sequence derives from a middle-aged woman who had recovered from COVID-19. J is TRBJ2-3 and V is TRBV9, with 8 bases that match TRBD2. DNA for the CDR3: TGTGCCAGCAGCGTGACGGGAGGGATCACAGATACGCAGTATTTT. It specifies CASSVTGGITDTQYF.